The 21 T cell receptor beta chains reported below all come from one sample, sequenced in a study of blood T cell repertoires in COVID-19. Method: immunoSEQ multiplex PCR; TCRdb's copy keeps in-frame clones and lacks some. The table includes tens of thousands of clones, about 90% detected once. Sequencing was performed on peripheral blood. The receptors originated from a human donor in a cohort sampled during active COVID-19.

The CDR3 region has the DNA TGCGCCAGCAGCTTCCCAGGGGGCCAAGAGACCCAGTACTTC. This codes for CASSFPGGQETQYF. The chain couples TRBV5-1 to TRBJ2-5, with 7 bases that match TRBD1. The junction had 2 bases not matched to a gene; V was cut back by 2 bases and J by 1 base. The CDR3 spans 14 residues. Germline V gene lookup returns CDR1 SGHRS and CDR2 YFSETQ.

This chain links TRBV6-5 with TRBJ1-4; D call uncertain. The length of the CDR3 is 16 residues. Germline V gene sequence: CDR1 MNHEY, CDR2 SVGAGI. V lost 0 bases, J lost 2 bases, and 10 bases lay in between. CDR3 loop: CASSYSWSRTNEKLFF. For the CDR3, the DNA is TGTGCCAGCAGTTACTCTTGGAGTCGGACTAATGAAAAACTGTTTTTT.

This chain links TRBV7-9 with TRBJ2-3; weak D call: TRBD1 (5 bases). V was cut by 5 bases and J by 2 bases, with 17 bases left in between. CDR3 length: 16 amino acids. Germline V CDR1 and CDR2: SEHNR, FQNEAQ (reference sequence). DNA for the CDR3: TGTGCCAGCAGCCCCAGGGTCGGGCAGAACACAGATACGCAGTATTTT. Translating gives CASSPRVGQNTDTQYF.

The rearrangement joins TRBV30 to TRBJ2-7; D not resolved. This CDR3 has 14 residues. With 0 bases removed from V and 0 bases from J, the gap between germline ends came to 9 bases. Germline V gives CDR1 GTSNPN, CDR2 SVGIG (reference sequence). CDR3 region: CAWSVGGSSYEQYF. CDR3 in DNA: TGTGCCTGGAGTGTCGGCGGAAGCTCCTACGAGCAGTACTTC.

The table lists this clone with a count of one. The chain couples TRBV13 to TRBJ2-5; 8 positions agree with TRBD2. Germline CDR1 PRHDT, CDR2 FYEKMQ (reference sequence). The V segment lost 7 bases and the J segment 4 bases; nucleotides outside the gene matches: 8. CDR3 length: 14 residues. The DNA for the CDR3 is TGTGCCAGCACCCGCGGGAGGAGAGGAGAGACCCAGTACTTC. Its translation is CASTRGRRGETQYF.

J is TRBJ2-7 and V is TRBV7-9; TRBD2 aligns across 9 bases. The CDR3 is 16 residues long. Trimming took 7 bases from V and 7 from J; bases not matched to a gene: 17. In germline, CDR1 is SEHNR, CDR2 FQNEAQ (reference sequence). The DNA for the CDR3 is TGTGCCAGCATCTCCCTTAGCGGGAGTAAGCTTGTGGAGCAGTACTTC. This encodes CASISLSGSKLVEQYF.

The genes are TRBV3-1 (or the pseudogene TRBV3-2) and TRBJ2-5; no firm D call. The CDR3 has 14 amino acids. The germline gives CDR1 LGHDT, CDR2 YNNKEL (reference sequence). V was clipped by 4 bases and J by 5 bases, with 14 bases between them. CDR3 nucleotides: TGTGCCAGCAGCCCCCCCGATAGCCGGGAGACCCAGTACTTC. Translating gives CASSPPDSRETQYF.

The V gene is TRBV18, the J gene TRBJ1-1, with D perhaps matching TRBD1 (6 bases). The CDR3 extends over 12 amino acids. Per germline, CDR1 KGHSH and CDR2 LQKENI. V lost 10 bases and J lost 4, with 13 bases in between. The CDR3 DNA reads TGTGCCACCAAAACAGGGAGCACTGAAGCTTTCTTT. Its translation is CATKTGSTEAFF.

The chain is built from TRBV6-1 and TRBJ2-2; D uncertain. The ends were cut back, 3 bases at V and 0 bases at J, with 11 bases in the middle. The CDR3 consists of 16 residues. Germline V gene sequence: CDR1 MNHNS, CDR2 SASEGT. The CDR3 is CASSDKAAPNTGELFF. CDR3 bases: TGTGCCAGCAGTGATAAGGCGGCTCCGAACACCGGGGAGCTGTTTTTT.

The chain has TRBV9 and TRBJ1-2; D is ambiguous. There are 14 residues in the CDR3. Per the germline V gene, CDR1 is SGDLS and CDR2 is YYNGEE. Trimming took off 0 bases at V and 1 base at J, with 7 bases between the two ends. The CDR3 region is CASSVEPNNYGYTF. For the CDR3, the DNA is TGTGCCAGCAGCGTAGAGCCCAATAACTATGGCTACACCTTC.

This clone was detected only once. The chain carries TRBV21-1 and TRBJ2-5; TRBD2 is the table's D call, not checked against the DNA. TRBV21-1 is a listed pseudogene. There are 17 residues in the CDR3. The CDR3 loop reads CASSTLAGGPYQETQYF. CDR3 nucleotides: TGTGCCAGCAGCACACTAGCGGGGGGGCCGTACCAAGAGACCCAGTACTTC.

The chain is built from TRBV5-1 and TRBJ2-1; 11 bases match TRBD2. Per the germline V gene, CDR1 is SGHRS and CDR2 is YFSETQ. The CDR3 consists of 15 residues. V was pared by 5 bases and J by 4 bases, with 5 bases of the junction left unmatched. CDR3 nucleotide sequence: TGCGCCAGCAGACCCGGGACTAGCGGATACAATGAGCAGTTCTTC. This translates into CASRPGTSGYNEQFF. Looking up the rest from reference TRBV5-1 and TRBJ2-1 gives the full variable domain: KAGVTQTPRYLIKTRGQQVTLSCSPISGHRSVSWYQQTPGQGLQFLFEYFSETQRNKGNFPGRFSGRQFSNSRSEMNVSTLELGDSALYLCASRPGTSGYNEQFFGPGTRLTVL.

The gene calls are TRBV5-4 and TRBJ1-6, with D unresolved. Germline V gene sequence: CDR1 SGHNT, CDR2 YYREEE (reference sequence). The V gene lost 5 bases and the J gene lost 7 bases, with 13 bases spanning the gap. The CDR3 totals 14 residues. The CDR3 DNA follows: TGTGCCAGCAGTCGAAGCCGGGGAAATTCACCCCTCCACTTT. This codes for CASSRSRGNSPLHF.

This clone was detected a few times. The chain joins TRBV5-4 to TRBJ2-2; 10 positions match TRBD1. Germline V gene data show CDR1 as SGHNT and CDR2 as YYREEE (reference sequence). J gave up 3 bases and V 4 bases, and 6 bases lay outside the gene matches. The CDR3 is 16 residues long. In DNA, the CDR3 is TGTGCCAGCAGCGGAGGGACAGGGGTGGACACCGGGGAGCTGTTTTTT. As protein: CASSGGTGVDTGELFF.

The CDR3 coding sequence is TGTGCCAGCAGGGTGACAGGGGCGGGCGAGCAGTACTTC. Its translation is CASRVTGAGEQYF. V is TRBV28 and J is TRBJ2-7, with 8 bases fitting TRBD1. Germline CDR1 and CDR2: MDHEN and SYDVKM. There are 13 residues in the CDR3. V lost 6 bases to trimming and J lost 6 bases; unmatched junction nucleotides: 7.

CDR3 sequence reads: CASRPGLSDSPLHF. The CDR3 region has the DNA TGCGCCAGCAGACCCGGACTGAGTGATTCACCCCTCCACTTT. This chain joins TRBV5-1 and TRBJ1-6; D gene uncertain. Trimming left V 5 bases short and J 8 bases short, with 14 bases between. The germline V gene encodes CDR1 SGHRS and CDR2 YFSETQ. CDR3 length: 14 amino acids. The complete variable domain, with remaining parts taken from reference TRBV5-1 and TRBJ1-6, reads KAGVTQTPRYLIKTRGQQVTLSCSPISGHRSVSWYQQTPGQGLQFLFEYFSETQRNKGNFPGRFSGRQFSNSRSEMNVSTLELGDSALYLCASRPGLSDSPLHFGNGTRLTVT.

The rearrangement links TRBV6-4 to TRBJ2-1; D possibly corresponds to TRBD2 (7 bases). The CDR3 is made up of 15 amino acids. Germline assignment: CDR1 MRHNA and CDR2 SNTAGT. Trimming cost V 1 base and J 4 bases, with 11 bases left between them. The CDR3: CASSDWGGAYNEQFF. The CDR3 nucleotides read TGTGCCAGCAGTGACTGGGGGGGGGCTTACAATGAGCAGTTCTTC.

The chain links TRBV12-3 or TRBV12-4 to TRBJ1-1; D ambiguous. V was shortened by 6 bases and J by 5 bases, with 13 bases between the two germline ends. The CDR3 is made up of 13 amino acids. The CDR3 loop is CASSSLRETEAFF. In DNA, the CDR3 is TGTGCCAGCAGCTCGTTAAGGGAGACTGAAGCTTTCTTT.

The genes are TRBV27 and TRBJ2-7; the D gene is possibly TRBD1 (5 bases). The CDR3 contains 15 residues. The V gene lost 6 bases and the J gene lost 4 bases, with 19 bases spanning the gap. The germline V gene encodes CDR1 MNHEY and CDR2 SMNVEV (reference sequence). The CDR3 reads CASRSTENPRYEQYF. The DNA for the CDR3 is TGTGCCAGCAGATCGACAGAAAACCCCCGGTACGAGCAGTACTTC.

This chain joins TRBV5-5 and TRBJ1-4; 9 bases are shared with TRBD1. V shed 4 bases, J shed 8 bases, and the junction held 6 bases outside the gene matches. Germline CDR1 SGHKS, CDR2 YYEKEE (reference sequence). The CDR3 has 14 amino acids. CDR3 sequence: CASSPTGGPEKLFF. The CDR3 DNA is TGTGCCAGCAGCCCGACAGGGGGTCCCGAAAAACTGTTTTTT.

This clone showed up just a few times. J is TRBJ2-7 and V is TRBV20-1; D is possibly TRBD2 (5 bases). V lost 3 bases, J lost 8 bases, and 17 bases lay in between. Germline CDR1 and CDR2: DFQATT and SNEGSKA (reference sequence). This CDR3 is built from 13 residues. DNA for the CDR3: TGCAGTGCTAGTGAACTAGGCTCGGGAAAGCAGTACTTC. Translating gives CSASELGSGKQYF.